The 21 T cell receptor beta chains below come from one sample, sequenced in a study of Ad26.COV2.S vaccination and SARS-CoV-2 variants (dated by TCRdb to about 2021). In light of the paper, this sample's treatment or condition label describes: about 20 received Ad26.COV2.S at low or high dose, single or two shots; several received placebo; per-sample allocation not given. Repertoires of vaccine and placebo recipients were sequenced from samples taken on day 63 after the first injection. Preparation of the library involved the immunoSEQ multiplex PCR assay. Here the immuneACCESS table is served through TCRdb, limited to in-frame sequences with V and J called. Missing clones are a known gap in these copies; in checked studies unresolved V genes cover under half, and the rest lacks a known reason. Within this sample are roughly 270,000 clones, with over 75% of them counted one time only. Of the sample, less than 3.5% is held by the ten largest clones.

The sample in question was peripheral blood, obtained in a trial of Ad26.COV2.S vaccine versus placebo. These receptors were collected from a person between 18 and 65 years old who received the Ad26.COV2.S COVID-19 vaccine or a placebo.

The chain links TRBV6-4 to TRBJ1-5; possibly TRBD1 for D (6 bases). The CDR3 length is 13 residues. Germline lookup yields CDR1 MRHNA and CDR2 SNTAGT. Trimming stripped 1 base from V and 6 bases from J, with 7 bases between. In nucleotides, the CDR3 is TGTGCCAGCAGTGACTGGGGGCGTCAGCCCCAGCATTTT. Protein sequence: CASSDWGRQPQHF.

Written as DNA, the CDR3 is TGTGCCAGCTCTGCAGGGGTAGGCCAGCCCCAGCATTTT. As protein: CASSAGVGQPQHF. The V call is TRBV18, the J call TRBJ1-5; D is possibly TRBD1 (6 bases). Germline CDR1 and CDR2: KGHSH and LQKENI. The V gene lost 6 bases and the J gene lost 7 bases, with 13 bases spanning the gap. There are 13 residues in the CDR3.

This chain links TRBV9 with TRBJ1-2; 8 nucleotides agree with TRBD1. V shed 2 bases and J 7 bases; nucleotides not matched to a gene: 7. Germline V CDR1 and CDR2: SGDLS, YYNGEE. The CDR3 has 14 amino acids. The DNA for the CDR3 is TGTGCCAGCAGCGTGTCAGGGGGCGCAGGTGGCTACACCTTC. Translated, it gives CASSVSGGAGGYTF. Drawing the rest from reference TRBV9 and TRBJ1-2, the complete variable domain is DSGVTQTPKHLITATGQRVTLRCSPRSGDLSVYWYQQSLDQGLQFLIQYYNGEERAKGNILERFSAQQFPDLHSELNLSSLELGDSALYFCASSVSGGAGGYTFGSGTRLTVV.

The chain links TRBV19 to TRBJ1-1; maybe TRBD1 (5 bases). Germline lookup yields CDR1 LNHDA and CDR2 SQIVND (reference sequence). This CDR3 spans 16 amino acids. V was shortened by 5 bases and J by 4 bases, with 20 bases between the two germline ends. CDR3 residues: CASSHRFGGLGTEAFF. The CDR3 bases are TGTGCCAGTAGTCACCGGTTCGGGGGTTTGGGCACTGAAGCTTTCTTT.

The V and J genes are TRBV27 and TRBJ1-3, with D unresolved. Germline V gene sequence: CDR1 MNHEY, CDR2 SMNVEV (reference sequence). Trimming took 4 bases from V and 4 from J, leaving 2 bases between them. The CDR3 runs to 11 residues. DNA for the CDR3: TGTGCCAGCAGTTGGGGAAACACCATATATTTT. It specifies CASSWGNTIYF.

Here the CDR3 DNA reads TGTGCCAGCAGCCGTTCTAGCGAACGCACAGATACGCAGTATTTT. Its protein is CASSRSSERTDTQYF. V is TRBV3-1 (or the pseudogene TRBV3-2) and J is TRBJ2-3; perhaps TRBD2 as D (6 bases). The V gene lost 4 bases and the J gene lost 1 base, with 12 bases spanning the gap. CDR1 is LGHDT and CDR2 is YNNKEL in the germline V gene (reference sequence). This CDR3 region has 15 residues.

The chain's CDR3 is CAWKADSNQPQHF. The CDR3 nucleotides read TGTGCCTGGAAGGCAGATAGCAATCAGCCCCAGCATTTT. The chain links TRBV30 to TRBJ1-5; unclear D gene. Germline V gene lookup returns CDR1 GTSNPN and CDR2 SVGIG (reference sequence). Trimming pared 4 bases from V and 0 bases from J, leaving 7 bases between. There are 13 residues in the CDR3. Based on the CDR3 plus reference TRBV30 and TRBJ1-5, the full variable domain is SQTIHQWPATLVQPVGSPLSLECTVEGTSNPNLYWYRQAAGRGLQLLFYSVGIGQISSEVPQNLSASRPQDRQFILSSKKLLLSDSGFYLCAWKADSNQPQHFGDGTRLSIL.

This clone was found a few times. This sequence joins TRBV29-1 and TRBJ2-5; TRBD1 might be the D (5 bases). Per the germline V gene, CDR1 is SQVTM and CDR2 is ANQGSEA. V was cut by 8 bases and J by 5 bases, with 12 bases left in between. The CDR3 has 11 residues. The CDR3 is CSIDRSETQYF. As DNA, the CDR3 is TGCAGCATCGACAGATCGGAGACCCAGTACTTC.

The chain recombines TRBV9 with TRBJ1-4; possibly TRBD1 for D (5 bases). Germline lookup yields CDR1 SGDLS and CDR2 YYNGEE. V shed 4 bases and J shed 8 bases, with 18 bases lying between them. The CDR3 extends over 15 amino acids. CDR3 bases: TGTGCCAGCAGCACCGTCGGGGGTTTAGAAGAAAAACTGTTTTTT. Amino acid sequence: CASSTVGGLEEKLFF.

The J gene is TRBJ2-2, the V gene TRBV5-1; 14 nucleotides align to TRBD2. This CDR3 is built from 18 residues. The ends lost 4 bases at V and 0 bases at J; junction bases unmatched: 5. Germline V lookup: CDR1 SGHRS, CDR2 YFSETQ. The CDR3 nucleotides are TGCGCCAGCAGCGCCCGACTAGCGGGAGGGCCGAACACCGGGGAGCTGTTTTTT. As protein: CASSARLAGGPNTGELFF.

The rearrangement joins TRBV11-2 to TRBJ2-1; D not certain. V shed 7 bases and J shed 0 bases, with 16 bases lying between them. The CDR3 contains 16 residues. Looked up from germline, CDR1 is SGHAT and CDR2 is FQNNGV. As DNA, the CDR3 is TGTGCCAGCACCTTCGAGCCGATAAGCTCCTACAATGAGCAGTTCTTC. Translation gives CASTFEPISSYNEQFF.

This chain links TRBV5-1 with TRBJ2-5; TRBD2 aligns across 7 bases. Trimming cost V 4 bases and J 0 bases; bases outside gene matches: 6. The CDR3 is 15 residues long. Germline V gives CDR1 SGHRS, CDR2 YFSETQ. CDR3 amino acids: CASSPSSGNQETQYF. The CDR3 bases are TGCGCCAGCAGCCCGTCTAGCGGCAACCAAGAGACCCAGTACTTC.

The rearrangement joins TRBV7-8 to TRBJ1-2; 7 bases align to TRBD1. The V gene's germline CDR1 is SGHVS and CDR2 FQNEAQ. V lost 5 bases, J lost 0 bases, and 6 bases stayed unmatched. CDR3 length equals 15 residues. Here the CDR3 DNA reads TGTGCCAGCAGCCCATACAGGGGAGCTAACTATGGCTACACCTTC. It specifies CASSPYRGANYGYTF.

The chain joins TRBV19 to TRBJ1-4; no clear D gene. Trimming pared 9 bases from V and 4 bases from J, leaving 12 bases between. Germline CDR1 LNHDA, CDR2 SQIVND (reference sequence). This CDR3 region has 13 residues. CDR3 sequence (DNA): TGTGCCAGGACCCTGGGAGGTAATGAAAAACTGTTTTTT. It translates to CARTLGGNEKLFF.

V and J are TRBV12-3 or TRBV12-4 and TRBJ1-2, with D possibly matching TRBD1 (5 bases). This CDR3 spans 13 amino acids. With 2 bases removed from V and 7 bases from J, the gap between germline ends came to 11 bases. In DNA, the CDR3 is TGTGCCAGCAGTTTATGGGGGTCACCTGGCTACACCTTC. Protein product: CASSLWGSPGYTF.

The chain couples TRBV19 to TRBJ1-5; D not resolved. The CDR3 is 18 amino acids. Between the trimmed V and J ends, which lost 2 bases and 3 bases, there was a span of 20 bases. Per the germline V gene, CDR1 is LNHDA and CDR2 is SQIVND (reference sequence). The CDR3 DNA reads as TGTGCCAGTAGTATACGGAGGGAAGGAGGGTGGACCAATCAGCCCCAGCATTTT. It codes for CASSIRREGGWTNQPQHF.

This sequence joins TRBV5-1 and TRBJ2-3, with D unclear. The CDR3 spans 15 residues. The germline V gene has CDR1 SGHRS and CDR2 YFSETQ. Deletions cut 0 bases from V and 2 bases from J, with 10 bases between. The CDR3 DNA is TGCGCCAGCAGCTTGGCCCTAGTCCCCACAGATACGCAGTATTTT. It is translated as CASSLALVPTDTQYF. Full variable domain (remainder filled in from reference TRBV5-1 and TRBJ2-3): KAGVTQTPRYLIKTRGQQVTLSCSPISGHRSVSWYQQTPGQGLQFLFEYFSETQRNKGNFPGRFSGRQFSNSRSEMNVSTLELGDSALYLCASSLALVPTDTQYFGPGTRLTVL.

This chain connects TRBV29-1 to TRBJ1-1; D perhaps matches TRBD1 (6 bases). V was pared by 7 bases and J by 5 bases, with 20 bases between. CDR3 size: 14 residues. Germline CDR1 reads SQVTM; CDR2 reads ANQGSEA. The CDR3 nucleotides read TGCAGCGCCCGAAAGGGGGGCCGCGATACTGAAGCTTTCTTT. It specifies CSARKGGRDTEAFF.

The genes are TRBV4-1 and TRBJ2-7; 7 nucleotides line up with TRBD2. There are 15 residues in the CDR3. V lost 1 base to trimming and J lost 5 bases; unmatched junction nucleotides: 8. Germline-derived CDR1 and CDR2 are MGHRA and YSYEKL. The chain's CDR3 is CASSQAGLVNDEQYF. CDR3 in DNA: TGCGCCAGCAGCCAAGCAGGACTAGTTAACGACGAGCAGTACTTC.

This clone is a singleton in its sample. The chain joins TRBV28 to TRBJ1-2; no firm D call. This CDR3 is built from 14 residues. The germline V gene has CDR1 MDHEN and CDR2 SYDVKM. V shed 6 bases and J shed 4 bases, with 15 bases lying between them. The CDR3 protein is CASSSTGPIYGYTF. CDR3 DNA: TGTGCCAGCAGCTCCACCGGGCCTATCTATGGCTACACCTTC.

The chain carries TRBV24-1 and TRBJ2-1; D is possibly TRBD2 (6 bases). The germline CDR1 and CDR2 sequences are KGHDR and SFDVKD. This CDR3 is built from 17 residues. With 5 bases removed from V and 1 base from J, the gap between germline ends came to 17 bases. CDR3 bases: TGTGCCACCAGTGGCCCCACCGGGACTCATTCCTACAATGAGCAGTTCTTC. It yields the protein CATSGPTGTHSYNEQFF.